These 22 T cell receptor beta chains were sequenced from one sample in a study of T cells in Graves' hyperthyroidism and ophthalmopathy. Template material for amplifying TCR beta CDR3 regions consisted of RNA transcripts. The HTBI primer set was used in a first-round RT-PCR of the TCR CDR3. TCRdb fed the multiplex PCR reads into MiXCR, producing one record per CDR3 protein. Of about 640,000 distinct CDR3 sequences listed, more than 20% are singletons. The source material was blood. The receptors were gathered from a man aged 25-45 years with Graves' ophthalmopathy.

V gene TRBV20-1 combines with J gene TRBJ2-2, with D perhaps TRBD2 (5 bases). There are 12 residues in the CDR3. V was shortened by 6 bases and J by 6 bases, with 11 bases between the two germline ends. The V gene's germline CDR1 is DFQATT and CDR2 SNEGSKA (reference sequence). The CDR3 protein is CSASTKSGELFF. CDR3 nucleotide sequence: TGCAGTGCCTCGACTAAATCCGGGGAGCTGTTTTTT.

This clonotype was recorded only once. This chain connects TRBV11-2 to TRBJ1-2, with TRBD1 matching over 8 bases. J gave up 4 bases and V 5 bases, and 12 bases lay outside the gene matches. Germline V gives CDR1 SGHAT, CDR2 FQNNGV. The CDR3 has 16 amino acids. This chain's CDR3 is CASSKLTGQVIYGYTF. CDR3 in DNA: TGTGCCAGCAGCAAGTTGACGGGACAGGTTATCTATGGCTACACCTTC.

This clonotype was seen many times. The gene calls are TRBV30 and TRBJ1-1; weak D call: TRBD1 (5 bases). Germline V gene data show CDR1 as GTSNPN and CDR2 as SVGIG (reference sequence). V shed 0 bases and J shed 4 bases, with 12 bases lying between them. The CDR3 consists of 14 residues. CDR3 region: CAWSVGGLGTEAFF. CDR3 nucleotides: TGTGCCTGGAGTGTCGGGGGATTGGGCACTGAAGCTTTCTTT.

The genes are TRBV28 and TRBJ2-1; D is possibly TRBD2 (5 bases). CDR3 length equals 14 residues. The germline CDR1 and CDR2 sequences are MDHEN and SYDVKM. V dropped 3 bases and J dropped 4 bases, with 10 bases sitting between them. The DNA of the CDR3 is TGTGCCAGCAGTTTTTGGGAGATTTACAATGAGCAGTTCTTC. It is translated as CASSFWEIYNEQFF.

This clonotype has a handful of counts. V and J are TRBV6-2 or TRBV6-3 and TRBJ1-5; 9 bases map to TRBD1. The CDR3 loop spans 14 amino acids. V dropped 5 bases and J dropped 6; count of bases not matched to a gene: 5. Germline V gene data show CDR1 as MNHEY and CDR2 as SVGEGT. The CDR3 loop is CASSPGTGFQPQHF. Written as DNA, the CDR3 is TGTGCCAGCAGTCCCGGGACAGGGTTTCAGCCCCAGCATTTT.

In this sample, this clonotype turned up a few times. V is TRBV6-4 and J is TRBJ2-5, with D perhaps TRBD2 (6 bases). V was pared by 5 bases and J by 2 bases, with 15 bases between. CDR1 MRHNA and CDR2 SNTAGT come from the germline V gene. This CDR3 comprises 15 residues. CDR3 DNA: TGTGCCAGCAGTTACGGGCGGGGCCCGCAAGAGACCCAGTACTTC. Its translation is CASSYGRGPQETQYF.

In its sample, this clonotype was seen a few times. The chain joins TRBV12-3 or TRBV12-4 to TRBJ2-7; D unresolved. V shed 3 bases and J shed 0 bases, with 12 bases lying between them. This CDR3 has 15 residues. The CDR3 loop reads CASSFEDRISYEQYF. The DNA of the CDR3 is TGTGCCAGCAGTTTCGAGGACCGCATCTCCTACGAGCAGTACTTC.

This clonotype appeared a single time. This rearrangement joins TRBV7-2 to TRBJ2-5; D gene uncertain. The V gene's germline CDR1 is SGHTA and CDR2 FQGNSA. This CDR3 spans 13 amino acids. Trimming shortened V by 5 bases and J by 7 bases, and 14 bases separated the two germline ends. The CDR3 DNA reads as TGTGCCAGCAGCCCCATCGCGGCCGCGACCCAGTACTTC. Residues: CASSPIAAATQYF.

The CDR3 loop reads CASSLLGTNEQYF. As DNA, the CDR3 is TGCGCCAGCAGCTTGCTGGGGACCAACGAGCAGTACTTC. This chain connects TRBV5-1 to TRBJ2-7; D may be TRBD1 or TRBD2 (5 bases each). V lost 1 base and J 5 bases, leaving 10 bases between the germline ends. CDR1 and CDR2 (germline): SGHRS, YFSETQ. This CDR3 comprises 13 residues.

This clonotype came up many times. The J gene is TRBJ2-5, the V gene TRBV7-9, with D unclear. Germline V CDR1 and CDR2: SEHNR, FQNEAQ (reference sequence). This CDR3 region has 13 residues. Trimming cost V 2 bases and J 1 base, with 5 bases left between them. CDR3 coding DNA: TGTGCCAGCAGCTTATTGCCCCAAGAGACCCAGTACTTC. As protein: CASSLLPQETQYF.

This clonotype appeared many times. The genes are TRBV30 and TRBJ2-7; TRBD2 agrees at 13 bases. Trimming removed 0 bases from V and 7 bases from J; junction bases left unmatched: 6. Germline V lookup: CDR1 GTSNPN, CDR2 SVGIG (reference sequence). This CDR3 is 15 amino acids long. CDR3 nucleotide sequence: TGTGCCTGGAGTGTACTAGCGGGGGGGAGGCCGGAGCAGTACTTC. This gives the protein CAWSVLAGGRPEQYF.

The table lists this clonotype with a few counts. V is TRBV29-1 and J is TRBJ1-2, with TRBD1 matching 11 bases. Trimming at V came to 7 bases and at J to 6 bases, leaving 13 bases not matched to a gene. The CDR3 is 15 residues long. Germline CDR1 and CDR2: SQVTM and ANQGSEA. CDR3 DNA sequence: TGCAGCGACGGGACAGGGGGTGTGTTTCCGCATGGCTACACCTTC. It codes for CSDGTGGVFPHGYTF.

This clonotype was detected a few times. The rearrangement links TRBV11-3 to TRBJ2-3; the D gene is possibly TRBD2 (6 bases). Trimming pared 5 bases from V and 2 bases from J, leaving 20 bases between. In germline, CDR1 is SGHNT, CDR2 YENEEA. CDR3 length: 17 amino acids. CDR3 protein: CASSGGVREDSTDTQYF. DNA of the CDR3: TGTGCCAGCAGCGGCGGGGTGAGGGAGGACTCCACAGATACGCAGTATTTT. Variable domain in full (rest from reference TRBV11-3 and TRBJ2-3): EAGVVQSPRYKIIEKKQPVAFWCNPISGHNTLYWYLQNLGQGPELLIRYENEEAVDDSQLPKDRFSAERLKGVDSTLKIQPAELGDSAVYLCASSGGVREDSTDTQYFGPGTRLTVL.

This clonotype occurred many times. The V call is TRBV2, the J call TRBJ2-5; 13 bases align to TRBD2. This CDR3 spans 13 amino acids. J lost 6 bases, V lost 9 bases, and 4 bases had no gene match. Germline values: CDR1 SNHLY, CDR2 FYNNEI. CDR3 protein: CASRTSGGQTQYF. The DNA of the CDR3 is TGTGCCAGTCGGACTAGCGGGGGCCAGACCCAGTACTTC.

This clonotype has a count of ten or more. This sequence joins TRBV5-1 and TRBJ2-7; 10 nucleotides match TRBD1. Germline values: CDR1 SGHRS, CDR2 YFSETQ. This CDR3 comprises 14 residues. Unmatched junction bases numbered 6, after V lost 4 bases and J lost 5 bases. CDR3 coding DNA: TGCGCCAGCAGCACCGGACAGGGGGGAAACGAGCAGTACTTC. It translates to CASSTGQGGNEQYF.

In its sample, this clonotype was seen once. A much more abundant neighbour one base away suggests this may be a read error. The CDR3 bases are TGTGCCAGCGGCGGCGGGGGGCCTGCAGATACGCAGTATTTT. The encoded protein is CASGGGGPADTQYF. The J gene is TRBJ2-3, the V gene TRBV7-3; 8 positions match TRBD2. Per the germline V gene, CDR1 is SGHTA and CDR2 is FQGTGA. CDR3 length equals 14 residues. Trimming cost V 8 bases and J 4 bases; bases outside gene matches: 8.

This clonotype appeared many times. This chain connects TRBV6-1 to TRBJ2-3; 12 nucleotides match TRBD2. Germline V CDR1 and CDR2: MNHNS, SASEGT. V shed 4 bases, J shed 2 bases, and the junction held 1 base outside the gene matches. The length of the CDR3 is 15 residues. In DNA form, the CDR3 reads TGTGCCAGCAGTGGGACTAGCGGGATCACAGATACGCAGTATTTT. This translates into CASSGTSGITDTQYF.

This clonotype has just one count. Since a much larger clone is just one base distant, this may be a read error. This sequence joins TRBV2 and TRBJ1-1; a possible D gene is TRBD1 (6 bases). Germline assignment: CDR1 SNHLY and CDR2 FYNNEI. The V and J ends lost 7 bases and 4 bases respectively, with 16 bases between them. This CDR3 contains 14 residues. The CDR3 nucleotides read TGTGCCAGCACTACCGTGGGCAGGGGCACTGAAGCTTTCTTT. Protein: CASTTVGRGTEAFF.

This clonotype was recorded at least ten times. The chain couples TRBV20-1 to TRBJ2-1, with D possibly being TRBD1 or TRBD2 (6 bases each). V lost 6 bases to trimming and J lost 4 bases, with 13 bases between them. Germline CDR1 is DFQATT and CDR2 is SNEGSKA (reference sequence). The CDR3 has 13 amino acids. The CDR3 loop is CSARGLGYNEQFF. CDR3 nucleotide sequence: TGCAGTGCCAGGGGACTGGGATACAATGAGCAGTTCTTC.

This clonotype was seen many times. J is TRBJ1-1 and V is TRBV5-5; D is undetermined. V dropped 2 bases and J dropped 5 bases, with 16 bases sitting between them. Germline V gene lookup returns CDR1 SGHKS and CDR2 YYEKEE (reference sequence). This CDR3 is built from 15 residues. The CDR3 protein is CASSLLGRGETEAFF. CDR3 sequence (DNA): TGTGCCAGCAGCTTACTCGGACGGGGAGAGACTGAAGCTTTCTTT. The whole variable domain, filled in from reference TRBV5-5 and TRBJ1-1, reads DAGVTQSPTHLIKTRGQQVTLRCSPISGHKSVSWYQQVLGQGPQFIFQYYEKEERGRGNFPDRFSARQFPNYSSELNVNALLLGDSALYLCASSLLGRGETEAFFGQGTRLTVV.

This clonotype was seen a few times. The chain has TRBV20-1 and TRBJ2-5, with a possible D match to TRBD2 (5 bases). The CDR3 contains 14 residues. The germline CDR1 and CDR2 sequences are DFQATT and SNEGSKA (reference sequence). The V end lost 0 bases, the J end lost 1 base, and 9 bases lay between the germline ends. The CDR3 DNA is TGCAGTGCTAGAGATAAAGCGGTCCAAGAGACCCAGTACTTC. It yields the protein CSARDKAVQETQYF.

The CDR3 DNA reads TGTGCCAGCAGCTGGCCCGGTGTCAGGGGGCAGTACGAGCAGTACTTC. Translated: CASSWPGVRGQYEQYF. V usage is TRBV5-8 and J usage is TRBJ2-7; 8 bases line up with TRBD1. V lost 3 bases, J lost 4 bases, and 12 bases stayed unmatched. Germline V gene sequence: CDR1 SGHTS, CDR2 YDEGEE. The CDR3 totals 16 residues.